These T cell receptor beta chains were read from a single sample in a study of shared clonotypes between healthy human individuals. Sequencing used immunoSEQ multiplex PCR; TCRdb keeps in-frame clones, though not all of them. In the table there are millions of clones, approximately 95% of which are singletons. The sequenced sample was naive CD8+ T cells sorted from blood. All receptors derive from a man aged 18 to 35 in good health. CDR3s include the opening cysteine and the closing phenylalanine or tryptophan.

j_gene	len	v_gene	CDR3aa
TRBJ2-1	13	TRBV13	CASSPDKSNEQFF
TRBJ2-7	12	TRBV5-6	CASSYGIYEQYF
TRBJ1-1	16	TRBV23-1	CASSQPTGPLNTEAFF
TRBJ2-7	14	TRBV28	CASSPSGNSYEQYF
TRBJ1-3	13	TRBV18	CASSPPLGNTIYF
TRBJ1-6	17	TRBV6-4	CASSDYQSYRLESPLHF
TRBJ1-3	15	TRBV6-5	CASSSEAGTGNTIYF
TRBJ2-7	14	TRBV7-9	CASSSPGTGDEQYF
TRBJ2-7	14	TRBV27	CASSKIGTAYEQYF
TRBJ2-2	13	TRBV7-3	CASSRVAPGELFF
TRBJ2-7	15	TRBV30	CASDGAGGNSYEQYF
TRBJ1-1	16	TRBV7-9	CASSAPVGAKNTEAFF
TRBJ2-7	15	TRBV4-1	CASSQAIAGTYEQYF
TRBJ2-3	13	TRBV9	CASSPQGGALLYF
TRBJ1-5	15	TRBV5-6	CASSAGGAYNQPQHF
TRBJ2-7	13	TRBV5-6	CASSLTPNDEQYF
TRBJ2-1	17	TRBV14	CASSRSGDGLSYNEQFF
TRBJ1-2	15	TRBV27	CASSPGTGLGYGYTF
TRBJ2-7	14	TRBV14	CASSQETAAYEQYF
TRBJ2-7	13	TRBV2	CASSEYRGYEQYF
TRBJ2-7	14	TRBV5-4	CASSRTGQLYEQYF
TRBJ1-5	14	TRBV28	CASVQGFGNQPQHF
TRBJ2-6	15	TRBV4-1	CASSQGRAGANVLTF
TRBJ2-2	15	TRBV5-1	CASSKGQQNTGELFF
TRBJ2-5	15	TRBV27	CASSYTPGAQETQYF
TRBJ2-7	13	TRBV30	CAWSRGGVEEQYF
TRBJ1-4	16	TRBV5-5	CASSSDTPGLESALFF
TRBJ2-7	13	TRBV2	CASLGQDLYEQYF
TRBJ2-7	14	TRBV5-1	CASSLGADHYEQYF
TRBJ2-5	15	TRBV6-1	CASTAGGPSQETQYF
TRBJ2-3	17	TRBV15	CATSRDRPGTGTDTQYF
TRBJ2-2	14	TRBV28	CASSLVGNTGELFF
TRBJ2-5	16	TRBV5-1	CASSLAVAGAQETQYF
TRBJ1-6	14	TRBV2	CASTVGQGDSPLHF
TRBJ2-1	13	TRBV10-2	CASRGTSVNEQFF
TRBJ2-1	14	TRBV15	CATSIGTSVNEQFF
TRBJ1-5	17	TRBV6-1	CASSEAWATDLSGSQHF
TRBJ2-7	15	TRBV4-1	CASSPSHRAHYEQYF
TRBJ1-6	16	TRBV7-8	CASSLLRGGINSPLHF
TRBJ2-1	13	TRBV9	CASSASGVVEQFF
TRBJ2-7	14	TRBV28	CASSLRGTWGEQYF
TRBJ1-1	13	TRBV7-3	CASSIGQGTEAFF
TRBJ1-5	13	TRBV19	CATRGQSNQPQHF
TRBJ2-1	15	TRBV7-9	CASSLANGGLDEQFF
TRBJ2-2	14	TRBV6-5	CASSYWRNTGELFF
TRBJ2-7	16	TRBV27	CASSPLGQISPYEQYF
TRBJ2-6	17	TRBV30	CAWSWRQTISGANVLTF
TRBJ2-7	15	TRBV2	CASSESTGLSYEQYF
TRBJ2-3	16	TRBV27	CASSPMSGGSTDTQYF
TRBJ2-7	18	TRBV10-3	CAISDLPGLAGGSYEQYF
TRBJ2-1	15	TRBV4-1	CASSQEVGAYNEQFF
TRBJ2-3	18	TRBV11-2	CASSLDMGSGTSTDTQYF
TRBJ2-1	16	TRBV4-1	CASSQRLADSYNEQFF
TRBJ1-2	10	TRBV7-9	CASSLYGYTF